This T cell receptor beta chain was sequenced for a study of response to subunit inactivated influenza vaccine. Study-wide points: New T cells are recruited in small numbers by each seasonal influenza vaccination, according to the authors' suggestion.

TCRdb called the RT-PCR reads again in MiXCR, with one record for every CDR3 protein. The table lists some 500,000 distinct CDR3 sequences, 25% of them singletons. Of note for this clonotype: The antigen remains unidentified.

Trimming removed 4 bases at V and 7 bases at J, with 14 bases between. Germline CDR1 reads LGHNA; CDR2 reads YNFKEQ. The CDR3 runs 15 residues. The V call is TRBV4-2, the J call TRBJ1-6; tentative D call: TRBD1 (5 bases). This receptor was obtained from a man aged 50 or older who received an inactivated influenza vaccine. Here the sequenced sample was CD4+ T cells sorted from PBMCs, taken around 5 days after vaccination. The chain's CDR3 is CASSPFRVLNSPLHF. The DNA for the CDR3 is TGTGCCAGCAGCCCCTTCAGGGTACTCAATTCACCCCTCCACTTT.